These T cell receptor beta chains were read from a single sample in a study of shared clonotypes between healthy human individuals. Measured with immunoSEQ multiplex PCR; TCRdb has only the in-frame clones, and not every one. The sample lists over 950,000 clones, 70% to 85% occurring once. Sequencing was carried out using memory CD4+ T cells from PBMCs. These TCRs come from a man in his late teens or twenties in good health. Some clones in this sample may be carry-over from other donors' samples. CDR3s include the opening cysteine and the closing phenylalanine or tryptophan. The D gene is left open where the match is weak. Clone size appears in some rows only: once, few, many, or a class for an expanded clone.

CDR3	DNA	size	D	J	V
CASSRRGLNTGELFF	TGTGCCAGCAGCCGAAGGGGACTAAACACCGGGGAGCTGTTTTTT	-	TRBD2	TRBJ2-2	TRBV27
CASSADRAVYGYTF	TGTGCCAGCAGTGCCGACAGGGCGGTCTATGGCTACACCTTC	-	TRBD1	TRBJ1-2	TRBV6-1
CASSFSDRVYETQYF	TGTGCCAGCAGTTTTTCAGACAGGGTCTATGAGACCCAGTACTTC	-	TRBD1	TRBJ2-5	TRBV27
CASSPATRHTGELFF	TGTGCCAGCAGTCCCGCGACTCGCCACACCGGGGAGCTGTTTTTT	-	-	TRBJ2-2	TRBV9
CASSGGGYTF	TGTGCCAGCTCGGGGGGAGGCTACACCTTC	-	-	TRBJ1-2	TRBV4-2
CASSFPRLAGANEQFF	TGTGCCAGCAGTTTCCCCCGACTAGCGGGCGCCAATGAGCAGTTCTTC	-	TRBD2	TRBJ2-1	TRBV28
CASRGQEGSLRIYEQYF	TGCGCCAGCAGGGGACAGGAGGGTAGTTTAAGGATCTACGAGCAGTACTTC	-	TRBD1	TRBJ2-7	TRBV10-1
CASSLRKGPFAAGSPLHF	TGTGCCAGCAGCTTGCGAAAGGGACCTTTCGCTGCGGGTTCACCCCTCCACTTT	-	-	TRBJ1-6	TRBV5-6
CASSSGTGIQETQYF	TGCGCCAGCAGCTCCGGGACAGGGATCCAGGAGACCCAGTACTTC	-	TRBD1	TRBJ2-5	TRBV5-1
CATKTNRDSGNTIYF	TGTGCCACGAAGACGAACAGGGACTCTGGAAACACCATATATTTT	-	-	TRBJ1-3	TRBV10-3
CASSVGFLTKNIQYF	TGTGCCAGCAGTGTCGGTTTCCTAACCAAAAACATTCAGTACTTC	few	-	TRBJ2-4	TRBV2
CASSYSGEPYNEQFF	TGTGCCAGCAGCTATAGCGGGGAGCCCTACAATGAGCAGTTCTTC	-	TRBD2	TRBJ2-1	TRBV11-1
CASSATSANEQFF	TGCGCCAGCAGCGCCACTAGCGCCAATGAGCAGTTCTTC	-	TRBD2	TRBJ2-1	TRBV5-1
CASLTSGTYEQYF	TGTGCCAGCCTCACTAGCGGGACGTACGAGCAGTACTTC	-	TRBD2	TRBJ2-7	TRBV28
CASSQGGRFEKLFF	TGTGCCAGCAGCCAAGGGGGTAGGTTCGAAAAACTGTTTTTT	few	-	TRBJ1-4	TRBV4-2
CASIGGKDSSNTGELFF	TGTGCCAGCATTGGGGGAAAGGACAGTTCGAACACCGGGGAGCTATTTTTT	-	-	TRBJ2-2	TRBV13
CASSIGRQGTGEKLFF	TGTGCCAGTAGTATCGGACGCCAGGGGACGGGAGAAAAACTGTTTTTT	few	-	TRBJ1-4	TRBV19
CASSLSGAGYTF	TGTGCCAGCAGTTTATCAGGGGCCGGCTACACCTTC	-	-	TRBJ1-2	TRBV28